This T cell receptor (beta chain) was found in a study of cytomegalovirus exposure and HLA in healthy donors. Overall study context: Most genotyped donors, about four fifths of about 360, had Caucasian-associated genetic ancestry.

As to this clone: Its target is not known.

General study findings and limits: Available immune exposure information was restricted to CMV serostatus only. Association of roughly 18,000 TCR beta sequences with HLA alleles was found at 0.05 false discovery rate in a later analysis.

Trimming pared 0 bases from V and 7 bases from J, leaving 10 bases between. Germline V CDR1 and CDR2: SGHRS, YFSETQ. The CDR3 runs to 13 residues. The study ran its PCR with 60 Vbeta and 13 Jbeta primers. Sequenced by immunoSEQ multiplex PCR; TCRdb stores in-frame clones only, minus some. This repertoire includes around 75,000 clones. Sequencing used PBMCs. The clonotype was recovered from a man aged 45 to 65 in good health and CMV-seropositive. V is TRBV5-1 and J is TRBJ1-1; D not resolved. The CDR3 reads CASSLETEGEAFF. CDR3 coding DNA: TGCGCCAGCAGCTTGGAAACAGAGGGTGAAGCTTTCTTT.